Sequencing of this T cell receptor beta chain was carried out in a study of T cell responses to AZD1222 COVID-19 vaccine. Clones were read by immunoSEQ multiplex PCR, and TCRdb kept only the in-frame ones, dropping some. The table shows fewer than 120,000 clones, with 85% to 95% occurring only once. Study-wide findings and caveats: Spike was spanned by vaccine-associated CD4 TCRs, which were dominant at 160-218 and 743-854. Clonal diversity was possibly underestimated, and the donors were mostly white British, with more females.

As regards this clone: Its antigen is undetermined.

CDR1 LGHDT and CDR2 YNNKEL come from the germline V gene (reference sequence). The CDR3 runs 15 residues. V was pared by 4 bases and J by 0 bases, with 12 bases between. The specimen was peripheral blood, collected on day 0 of AZD1222 vaccination. The J gene is TRBJ1-1, the V gene TRBV3-1 (or the pseudogene TRBV3-2); unclear D gene. This clonotype was sampled from an adult in good health. CDR3 loop: CASSRGRLVNTEAFF. The CDR3 bases are TGTGCCAGCAGCCGAGGACGTCTAGTGAACACTGAAGCTTTCTTT.